The rows below give T cell receptor beta chains drawn from one sample of a study of cytotoxic CD8 clonotypes in ibrutinib-treated CLL. Method: immunoSEQ multiplex PCR; TCRdb's copy keeps in-frame clones and lacks some. This table has 200,000 to 250,000 clones, 70% appearing once. Sequences were derived from PBMCs, sampled after 24 months of ibrutinib treatment. The receptors here all came from a human donor with chronic lymphocytic leukemia. Both conserved end residues are part of each CDR3. Each record gives: V gene, D gene, J gene, CDR3 length, clone size, CDR3 DNA, CDR3 protein. The D gene is left open where the match is weak. Rows give clone size only sometimes, using once, few, many, or a class for an expanded clone.

V gene: TRBV25-1; D gene: TRBD2; J gene: TRBJ2-2; CDR3 length: 18; clone size: NA; CDR3 DNA: TGTGCCAGCAGTGATTATCCTAGCGGGAGGGCCATAACCGGGGAGCTGTTTTTT; CDR3 protein: CASSDYPSGRAITGELFF
V gene: TRBV27; D gene: NA; J gene: TRBJ2-2; CDR3 length: 13; clone size: once; CDR3 DNA: TGTGCCAGCAGTTTTGGTCGCACCGGGGAGCTGTTTTTT; CDR3 protein: CASSFGRTGELFF
V gene: TRBV13; D gene: TRBD1; J gene: TRBJ1-4; CDR3 length: 16; clone size: NA; CDR3 DNA: TGTGCCAGCAGCCCCCCAACAGGGGAATTTAATGAAAAACTGTTTTTT; CDR3 protein: CASSPPTGEFNEKLFF
V gene: TRBV5-1; D gene: TRBD2; J gene: TRBJ2-1; CDR3 length: 17; clone size: NA; CDR3 DNA: TGCGCCAGCAGCTCCAATCCTAGCGGGGGTACGTACAATGAGCAGTTCTTC; CDR3 protein: CASSSNPSGGTYNEQFF
V gene: TRBV7-2; D gene: NA; J gene: TRBJ2-7; CDR3 length: 13; clone size: few; CDR3 DNA: TGTGCCAGCAGCTCTGGCTACCCCTACGAGCAGTACTTC; CDR3 protein: CASSSGYPYEQYF
V gene: TRBV18; D gene: NA; J gene: TRBJ1-3; CDR3 length: 13; clone size: NA; CDR3 DNA: TGTGCCAGCTCCGGGACAAATGGAAACACCATATATTTT; CDR3 protein: CASSGTNGNTIYF
V gene: TRBV6-1; D gene: NA; J gene: TRBJ2-1; CDR3 length: 14; clone size: NA; CDR3 DNA: TGTGCCAGCGAAGAACCAAAAGGAACCAGTGAGCAGTTCTTC; CDR3 protein: CASEEPKGTSEQFF
V gene: TRBV28; D gene: NA; J gene: TRBJ1-1; CDR3 length: 13; clone size: NA; CDR3 DNA: TGTGCCAGCAGTTTATACCCTCCCCTTGGAGCTTTCTTT; CDR3 protein: CASSLYPPLGAFF
V gene: TRBV4-3; D gene: TRBD1; J gene: TRBJ2-3; CDR3 length: 16; clone size: NA; CDR3 DNA: TGCGCCAGCAGCCCCTGGGACAGCCCTAGCACAGATACGCAGTATTTT; CDR3 protein: CASSPWDSPSTDTQYF
V gene: TRBV19; D gene: NA; J gene: TRBJ1-2; CDR3 length: 12; clone size: NA; CDR3 DNA: TGTGCCAGTAGTACGACAGGATATGGCTACACCTTC; CDR3 protein: CASSTTGYGYTF
V gene: TRBV7-3; D gene: TRBD2; J gene: TRBJ2-1; CDR3 length: 17; clone size: NA; CDR3 DNA: TGTGCCAGCAGCCCGCACCAGGGACTAGCGGGATGGAATGAGCAGTTCTTC; CDR3 protein: CASSPHQGLAGWNEQFF
V gene: TRBV28; D gene: NA; J gene: TRBJ2-7; CDR3 length: 14; clone size: NA; CDR3 DNA: TGTGCCAGCAGTCCCCCGGACTGGGGCCTCGAGCAGTACTTC; CDR3 protein: CASSPPDWGLEQYF
V gene: TRBV30; D gene: TRBD2; J gene: TRBJ2-7; CDR3 length: 16; clone size: NA; CDR3 DNA: TGTGCCTGGAGTCCGGGACTAGCGGAGCTAGAATACGAGCAGTACTTC; CDR3 protein: CAWSPGLAELEYEQYF